These T cell receptor beta chains were read from a single sample in a study of technical replicates of blood from several donors. The assay was immunoSEQ multiplex PCR, and TCRdb's table has in-frame clones only and misses some. The profile shows some 70,000 clones, 88% of them singletons. Sequenced material: PBMCs. All receptors derive from a human donor in good health. Some clones in this sample may be carry-over from other donors' samples. Each CDR3 is given with its conserved first and last residue. The D gene is left open where the match is weak. Clone size is shown for a subset of rows, as once, few, many or a class of expanded clone.

v_call	d_call	clone_size	j_call	cdr3_aa	cdr3_nt
TRBV10-2	.	.	TRBJ1-1	CASSGLGGGTEAFF	TGCGCCAGCAGCGGACTCGGCGGTGGCACTGAAGCTTTCTTT
TRBV27	TRBD1	.	TRBJ2-3	CASSKGQAYGDTQYF	TGTGCCAGCAGTAAAGGACAGGCTTATGGGGATACGCAGTATTTT
TRBV11-2	TRBD1	.	TRBJ2-1	CASSPRDRGRLGEQFF	TGTGCCAGCAGCCCTCGGGACAGGGGGCGCTTAGGTGAGCAGTTCTTC
TRBV7-2	.	.	TRBJ2-2	CASSFLNTGELFF	TGTGCCAGCAGCTTTCTGAACACCGGGGAGCTGTTTTTT
TRBV5-4	.	.	TRBJ1-6	CASSLERSSYNSPLHF	TGTGCCAGCAGCTTGGAGCGGAGCTCCTATAATTCACCCCTCCACTTT
TRBV18	.	.	TRBJ1-2	CASSPDKSYGYTF	TGTGCCAGCTCACCGGACAAGAGCTATGGCTACACCTTC
TRBV7-2	TRBD1	once	TRBJ1-2	CASRNNLGTGGAIYGYTF	TGTGCCAGCAGAAATAACCTCGGGACAGGGGGCGCCATCTATGGCTACACCTTC
TRBV11-1	TRBD2	.	TRBJ2-7	CASSLGGSGYEQYF	TGTGCCAGCAGCCTCGGAGGTAGCGGGTACGAGCAGTACTTC
TRBV7-9	TRBD2	.	TRBJ2-3	CASSLASGGRDTQYF	TGTGCCAGCAGCTTAGCCAGCGGGGGTAGAGATACGCAGTATTTT
TRBV18	.	medium-sized	TRBJ1-5	CASSPPGGVDQPQHF	TGTGCCAGCTCACCCCCAGGAGGGGTAGATCAGCCCCAGCATTTT
TRBV10-3	.	.	TRBJ2-5	CAISESSGFGTQYF	TGTGCCATCAGTGAGTCGAGTGGTTTTGGGACCCAGTACTTC
TRBV5-1	TRBD2	.	TRBJ2-7	CASSSTVQAGSIAYEQYF	TGCGCCAGCAGCTCAACGGTCCAAGCGGGATCTATCGCCTACGAGCAGTACTTC
TRBV12-5	TRBD2	.	TRBJ2-2	CASGPGLAGGSGELFF	TGTGCTAGTGGCCCCGGACTAGCGGGAGGTTCCGGGGAGCTGTTTTTT
TRBV19	.	few	TRBJ1-5	CASRGPNQPQHF	TGTGCCAGCCGCGGGCCCAATCAGCCCCAGCATTTT
TRBV7-9	TRBD1	few	TRBJ1-2	CASSLGDRASLRSF	TGTGCCAGCAGCTTAGGGGACAGGGCTTCTCTCCGGAGCTTC
TRBV7-2	.	once	TRBJ2-7	CASYSYEQYF	TGTGCCAGCTATTCCTACGAGCAGTACTTC
TRBV5-1	.	once	TRBJ2-3	CASSFQFRTDTQYF	TGCGCCAGCAGCTTCCAATTTCGCACAGATACGCAGTATTTT
TRBV11-1	TRBD1	.	TRBJ1-3	CASSTDRGSTIYF	TGTGCCAGCAGCACGGACAGGGGCAGCACCATATATTTT
TRBV20-1	.	.	TRBJ1-6	CSEAGFPLHF	TGCAGTGAAGCGGGTTTTCCCCTCCACTTT
TRBV12-5	TRBD1	.	TRBJ2-1	CASGLVLGQGYNEQFF	TGTGCTAGTGGTTTGGTACTGGGACAGGGCTACAATGAGCAGTTCTTC
TRBV5-1	.	.	TRBJ1-2	CASSTTIDRIYGYTF	TGCGCCAGCAGCACCACTATCGACAGAATCTATGGCTACACCTTC
TRBV30	.	.	TRBJ1-1	CAWEQVGTEAFF	TGTGCCTGGGAACAGGTGGGCACTGAAGCTTTCTTT
TRBV5-1	.	.	TRBJ2-7	CASRPTGDSYEQYF	TGCGCCAGCAGACCGACGGGGGACTCCTACGAGCAGTACTTC
TRBV29-1	.	.	TRBJ2-2	CSVDGGRNTGELFF	TGCAGCGTTGACGGGGGACGGAACACCGGGGAGCTGTTTTTT
TRBV15	.	.	TRBJ2-7	CATSRGRPYEQYF	TGTGCCACCAGCAGAGGCAGGCCCTACGAGCAGTACTTC
TRBV6-4	TRBD2	once	TRBJ2-7	CASSPTSDSYEQYF	TGTGCCAGCAGTCCGACTAGCGACTCCTACGAGCAGTACTTC
TRBV15	.	.	TRBJ1-2	CATSMPEGGYTF	TGTGCCACCAGCATGCCAGAGGGTGGCTACACCTTC
TRBV7-2	.	few	TRBJ1-1	CASSLPEYDEAFF	TGTGCCAGCAGCTTACCGGAGTACGATGAAGCTTTCTTT
TRBV7-9	TRBD2	few	TRBJ2-5	CASSLLVLAGALSQETQYF	TGTGCCAGCAGCTTACTGGTATTAGCGGGGGCCCTCTCTCAAGAGACCCAGTACTTC
TRBV12-5	.	once	TRBJ2-3	CASVEGSDTQYF	TGTGCTAGTGTGGAGGGTTCAGATACGCAGTATTTT